This T cell receptor beta chain was captured by sequencing in a study of blood T cell repertoires in COVID-19. Study-level information: The cDNA or gDNA used as material had been derived from T cells, B-cell-depleted T cells, or PBMCs.

The CDR3 loop spans 14 amino acids. V gave up 5 bases and J gave up 4 bases, with 11 bases separating them. The germline V gene has CDR1 SNHLY and CDR2 FYNNEI. The table lists this clone with a count of one. In the original workflow: Reference gene primer amplification gave estimated nucleated cell counts. Sequencing was performed with immunoSEQ multiplex PCR; in TCRdb, only in-frame clones are kept and a portion is missing. The V and J calls and clone size were taken over from that table, and D and trimming were inferred from the DNA. This sample carries some 270,000 clones, roughly 91% of them seen once, and the ten largest clones take around 0.88%.

The chain has TRBV2 and TRBJ1-4; D is uncertain. This TCR came from a man aged 30 to 39 with acute or convalescent COVID-19. Sequencing was performed on peripheral blood. The CDR3 spells CASSPWRGNEKLFF. CDR3 in DNA: TGTGCCAGCAGTCCGTGGCGGGGTAATGAAAAACTGTTTTTT. The full variable domain, with the rest looked up from reference TRBV2 and TRBJ1-4, is EPEVTQTPSHQVTQMGQEVILRCVPISNHLYFYWYRQILGQKVEFLVSFYNNEISEKSEIFDDQFSVERPDGSNFTLKIRSTKLEDSAMYFCASSPWRGNEKLFFGSGTQLSVL.